A selection of T cell receptor beta chains follows, all from one sample in a study of blood T cell repertoires in COVID-19. Clones were read by immunoSEQ multiplex PCR, and TCRdb kept only the in-frame ones, dropping some. In the table there are about 200,000 clones, about 88% of which are singletons. Sequenced input: peripheral blood. Every receptor here comes from a man aged 35 to 55 with acute or convalescent COVID-19. Both conserved end residues are part of each CDR3. The D gene is left open where the match is weak. Clone sizes are given selectively: once, few, many, or a class where the clone is expanded.

-,TRBV7-2,17,-,TRBJ2-3,CASSLATVTRPTDTQYF,TGTGCCAGCAGCTTAGCGACGGTCACGAGGCCCACAGATACGCAGTATTTT
-,TRBV11-2,14,-,TRBJ1-1,CASSLQILNTEAFF,TGTGCCAGCAGCTTACAGATTCTGAACACTGAAGCTTTCTTT
-,TRBV19,14,few,TRBJ1-5,CASRPGFGNQPQHF,TGTGCCAGTAGGCCAGGGTTCGGCAATCAGCCCCAGCATTTT
TRBD1,TRBV6-5,16,-,TRBJ1-3,CASSYSQGAIGNTIYF,TGTGCCAGCAGTTACTCGCAGGGGGCAATCGGAAACACCATATATTTT
TRBD2,TRBV28,16,-,TRBJ2-5,CASKARLGLAEETQYF,TGTGCCAGCAAAGCCCGCTTGGGACTAGCGGAAGAGACCCAGTACTTC
TRBD2,TRBV2,18,-,TRBJ2-3,CASSEQAGGLRSTDTQYF,TGTGCCAGCAGTGAACAAGCGGGGGGTTTAAGAAGCACAGATACGCAGTATTTT
TRBD2,TRBV29-1,18,-,TRBJ2-7,CSVEAAIQGLASNYEQYF,TGCAGCGTTGAAGCGGCAATTCAGGGACTAGCGTCGAACTACGAGCAGTACTTC
TRBD1,TRBV2,15,-,TRBJ1-2,CASSESPGGGKGYTF,TGTGCCAGCAGTGAATCCCCAGGGGGTGGTAAAGGCTACACCTTC
TRBD1,TRBV9,15,-,TRBJ1-5,CASSATGNRNQPQHF,TGTGCCAGCAGCGCGACAGGGAACCGCAATCAGCCCCAGCATTTT
TRBD1,TRBV5-5,16,-,TRBJ2-2,CASSRWTGFGSGELFF,TGTGCCAGCAGCCGGTGGACAGGGTTTGGTTCCGGGGAGCTGTTTTTT
-,TRBV28,14,-,TRBJ2-5,CASSLSGLQETQYF,TGTGCCAGCAGTTTATCAGGGCTGCAAGAGACCCAGTACTTC
TRBD1,TRBV5-1,16,-,TRBJ1-1,CASSRTGSNMNTEAFF,TGCGCCAGCAGCCGGACAGGGAGTAACATGAACACTGAAGCTTTCTTT
TRBD2,TRBV18,17,-,TRBJ2-5,CASSLRGLAGGSETQYF,TGTGCCAGCTCACTTCGAGGACTAGCGGGAGGGAGTGAGACCCAGTACTTC
-,TRBV5-1,14,-,TRBJ1-1,CASSPGTPNTEAFF,TGCGCCAGCAGCCCCGGGACACCGAACACTGAAGCTTTCTTT
TRBD2,TRBV7-6,18,-,TRBJ2-5,CASSLVERGAPRGETQYF,TGTGCCAGCAGCTTAGTCGAGCGGGGGGCCCCCAGGGGAGAGACCCAGTACTTC
-,TRBV19,16,once,TRBJ1-5,CASSINGPGSNQPQHF,TGTGCCAGTAGTATAAACGGGCCGGGAAGCAATCAGCCCCAGCATTTT
TRBD1,TRBV4-2,16,-,TRBJ1-1,CASSQPETGLPTEAFF,TGTGCCAGCAGCCAACCGGAGACAGGGCTTCCCACTGAAGCTTTCTTT
-,TRBV18,14,-,TRBJ2-5,CASGRTYAQETQYF,TGTGCCAGCGGACGGACTTATGCCCAGGAGACCCAGTACTTC
-,TRBV20-1,11,-,TRBJ2-7,CSAPIGDEQYF,TGCAGTGCTCCGATAGGGGACGAGCAGTACTTC
-,TRBV27,12,many,TRBJ2-7,CASSSSRYEQYF,TGTGCCAGCAGCTCTAGTAGGTACGAGCAGTACTTC
-,TRBV10-1,16,-,TRBJ2-7,CASSENPRDTFYEQYF,TGCGCCAGCAGTGAGAATCCGCGGGATACTTTCTACGAGCAGTACTTC
TRBD2,TRBV10-3,17,-,TRBJ2-1,CAISYGAGRATYNEQFF,TGTGCCATCAGTTATGGAGCGGGACGAGCTACATACAATGAGCAGTTCTTC
-,TRBV7-9,15,-,TRBJ1-5,CASSLGSVVNQPQHF,TGTGCCAGCAGCTTAGGGTCGGTTGTCAATCAGCCCCAGCATTTT
TRBD2,TRBV18,15,-,TRBJ2-3,CASSRLAGVVDTQYF,TGTGCCAGCTCCCGCCTAGCGGGGGTGGTAGATACGCAGTATTTT
-,TRBV19,12,-,TRBJ2-7,CASSGPQDEQYF,TGTGCCAGTAGTGGGCCACAGGACGAGCAGTACTTC
-,TRBV5-8,14,-,TRBJ1-2,CASSKDIHNYGYTF,TGTGCCAGCAGCAAGGACATCCATAACTATGGCTACACCTTC
-,TRBV19,16,-,TRBJ2-3,CASSTRRVGQTDTQYF,TGTGCCAGTAGTACTCGACGGGTAGGCCAAACAGATACGCAGTATTTT
TRBD2,TRBV28,18,-,TRBJ2-2,CASSINRLAGTNTGELFF,TGTGCCAGCAGTATCAACCGACTAGCGGGAACGAACACCGGGGAGCTGTTTTTT
TRBD2,TRBV29-1,12,-,TRBJ2-7,CSVAGTTYEQYF,TGCAGCGTTGCCGGGACTACCTACGAGCAGTACTTC
-,TRBV3-1/TRBV3-2,15,-,TRBJ2-7,CASSQTSQVWAEQYF,TGTGCCAGCAGCCAAACATCCCAGGTTTGGGCCGAGCAGTACTTC
-,TRBV3-1/TRBV3-2,14,-,TRBJ1-6,CASSPPRGGSPLHF,TGTGCCAGCAGCCCTCCTCGGGGGGGTTCACCCCTCCACTTT
TRBD1,TRBV4-2,16,-,TRBJ1-5,CASSQGEGADNQPQHF,TGTGCCAGCAGCCAGGGCGAGGGGGCCGACAATCAGCCCCAGCATTTT
TRBD1,TRBV6-4,13,-,TRBJ1-1,CASSDAYRGRAFF,TGTGCCAGCAGTGACGCATACAGGGGTCGAGCTTTCTTT
TRBD2,TRBV7-6,17,-,TRBJ2-3,CASSHWTGSGGPDTQYF,TGTGCCAGCAGCCATTGGACGGGTAGCGGGGGTCCAGATACGCAGTATTTT
TRBD1,TRBV6-5,15,-,TRBJ1-6,CASRTGTGDHSPLHF,TGTGCCAGCAGAACCGGGACAGGTGACCATTCACCCCTCCACTTT
TRBD1,TRBV29-1,14,-,TRBJ2-7,CSVDRGQGLRGQYF,TGCAGCGTTGACCGGGGACAGGGATTACGAGGACAGTACTTC
-,TRBV11-2,13,-,TRBJ2-7,CASSFAGSYEQYF,TGTGCCAGCAGCTTTGCGGGGTCCTACGAGCAGTACTTC
TRBD1,TRBV3-1/TRBV3-2,16,-,TRBJ2-3,CASSPRGTVNTDTQYF,TGTGCCAGCAGTCCTAGGGGGACAGTCAACACAGATACGCAGTATTTT
TRBD1,TRBV5-5,17,-,TRBJ1-6,CASSATPGTAINSPLHF,TGTGCCAGCAGCGCCACCCCAGGGACAGCTATTAATTCACCCCTCCACTTT
TRBD2,TRBV5-6,15,-,TRBJ2-2,CASSFVGGPTGELFF,TGTGCCAGCAGCTTTGTGGGAGGGCCCACCGGGGAGCTGTTTTTT
-,TRBV20-1,14,-,TRBJ1-2,CSASGGEGVYGYTF,TGCAGTGCTAGTGGAGGGGAGGGGGTCTATGGCTACACCTTC
TRBD2,TRBV5-4,16,-,TRBJ2-1,CASSLGLARSYNEQFF,TGTGCCAGCAGCTTGGGACTAGCCCGCTCCTACAATGAGCAGTTCTTC
-,TRBV5-1,17,-,TRBJ1-6,CASSLAGESSYNSPLHF,TGCGCCAGCAGCTTGGCCGGTGAGAGCTCCTATAATTCACCCCTCCACTTT
-,TRBV27,12,-,TRBJ2-1,CASSVSLPEQFF,TGTGCCAGCAGTGTCTCCCTCCCTGAGCAGTTCTTC
TRBD2,TRBV6-5,15,-,TRBJ2-7,CASRLSGGLQGEQYF,TGTGCCAGTAGACTTAGCGGGGGCCTACAGGGCGAGCAGTACTTC
TRBD1,TRBV10-1,13,-,TRBJ2-7,CASSLRQGGEQYF,TGCGCCAGCAGCCTCCGACAGGGGGGAGAGCAGTACTTC
TRBD1,TRBV6-6,17,-,TRBJ1-2,CASSRGTGGAQGYGYTF,TGTGCCAGCAGCCGAGGGACAGGGGGCGCGCAGGGCTATGGCTACACCTTC
TRBD1,TRBV6-2/TRBV6-3,18,-,TRBJ1-5,CASSYLRGQGAYNQPQHF,TGTGCCAGCAGTTACTTGAGGGGACAGGGGGCTTACAATCAGCCCCAGCATTTT
TRBD1,TRBV7-2,14,-,TRBJ1-2,CASRGTGGAVGYTF,TGTGCCAGCAGGGGGACAGGGGGCGCGGTTGGCTACACCTTC
TRBD1,TRBV3-1/TRBV3-2,16,-,TRBJ1-3,CASSQPGQIAVDTIYF,TGTGCCAGCAGCCAACCGGGACAGATAGCGGTGGACACCATATATTTT
TRBD2,TRBV30,17,-,TRBJ2-3,CASERSRLAGGADTQYF,TGTGCCTCGGAGAGGTCAAGACTTGCGGGAGGCGCAGATACGCAGTATTTT
-,TRBV3-1/TRBV3-2,15,once,TRBJ2-5,CASSQGLAGRETQYF,TGTGCCAGCAGCCAAGGACTGGCGGGACGGGAGACCCAGTACTTC
-,TRBV16,13,-,TRBJ1-5,CASSPYSNQPQHF,TGTGCCAGCAGCCCCTATAGCAATCAGCCCCAGCATTTT